A selection of T cell receptor beta chains follows, all from one sample in a study of blood T cell repertoires in COVID-19. TCRdb's table, derived via immunoSEQ multiplex PCR, lists solely in-frame clones and lacks some. The sample lists about 130,000 clones, roughly four fifths seen once, with 9% to 15% in the top ten. Sequencing input: peripheral blood. These receptors came from a woman in her sixties or seventies with acute or convalescent COVID-19. CDR3s include the opening cysteine and the closing phenylalanine or tryptophan. The D gene is left open where the match is weak. Only part of the rows carry a size: once, few, many, or a class if the clone is expanded.

v_gene	abundance	d_gene	j_gene	CDR3nt	CDR3aa
TRBV6-5	-	TRBD1	TRBJ2-6	TGTGCCAGCATTTCTGGACAGGGCGGGGCCAACGTCCTGACTTTC	CASISGQGGANVLTF
TRBV19	-	TRBD1	TRBJ1-1	TGTGCCAGTAGTATAACTGGGGACAGGACTGAAGCTTTCTTT	CASSITGDRTEAFF
TRBV2	-	TRBD1	TRBJ1-5	TGTGCCAGCAGGGGACAGGGGGGACAGCCCCAGCATTTT	CASRGQGGQPQHF
TRBV25-1	-	-	TRBJ1-1	TGTGCCAGCAGTGGGGCGGACATGACTGAAGCTTTCTTT	CASSGADMTEAFF
TRBV6-2/TRBV6-3	-	-	TRBJ1-2	TGTGCCAGCAGTTACTCGATAGGCGGCCCCTATGGCTACACCTTC	CASSYSIGGPYGYTF
TRBV5-1	-	-	TRBJ1-3	TGCGCCAGCAGCTTGGAAGGAGGCTCTGGAAACACCATATATTTT	CASSLEGGSGNTIYF
TRBV19	-	-	TRBJ2-2	TGTGCCAGTAGTATAGCTCTACCCGGGGAGCTGTTTTTT	CASSIALPGELFF
TRBV7-9	-	TRBD1	TRBJ1-1	TGTGCCAGCAGCTACGCCGGGACAGGGAGACAACGCCTTGAAGCTTTCTTT	CASSYAGTGRQRLEAFF
TRBV25-1	-	-	TRBJ1-5	TGTGCCAGCAGTGAGGGTTCGGGGGATCAGCCCCAGCATTTT	CASSEGSGDQPQHF
TRBV11-2	-	TRBD2	TRBJ2-5	TGTGCCAGCAGCTTAGTGGGCAGCGGGGGCGGGACCCAGTACTTC	CASSLVGSGGGTQYF
TRBV12-3/TRBV12-4	-	-	TRBJ2-7	TGTGCCAGCAGTTCCTCCGGGGAGGACGAGCAGTACTTC	CASSSSGEDEQYF
TRBV6-5	-	TRBD1	TRBJ1-2	TGTGCCAGCAGCCAGACAGGGGGCATTGGCTACACCTTC	CASSQTGGIGYTF
TRBV12-3/TRBV12-4	-	-	TRBJ2-1	TGTGCCAGCAGCTTGGAGATTCAGCAGTTCTTC	CASSLEIQQFF
TRBV30	-	-	TRBJ2-3	TGTGCCTGGGGCCGGGGGTTTACTAGCACAGATACGCAGTATTTT	CAWGRGFTSTDTQYF
TRBV5-1	-	-	TRBJ1-2	TGCGCCAGCAGCGACTCCCGCTTAAACTATGGCTACACCTTC	CASSDSRLNYGYTF
TRBV24-1	-	TRBD2	TRBJ2-3	TGTGCCACCAGTGATTTGGTGCGGGGGGGCGTAGATACGCAGTATTTT	CATSDLVRGGVDTQYF
TRBV7-3	once	-	TRBJ2-6	TGTGCCAGCAGCTTAAACCGGGACGTCCTGACTTTC	CASSLNRDVLTF
TRBV2	few	TRBD1	TRBJ1-5	TGTGCCAGCAGTCCCCGGGACAGCTGGAGTCAGCCCCAGCATTTT	CASSPRDSWSQPQHF
TRBV30	-	-	TRBJ2-1	TGTGCCTGGAGTGTTAGTACAGGGACTGAGCAGTTCTTC	CAWSVSTGTEQFF
TRBV18	-	-	TRBJ2-1	TGTGCCAGCTCACCACGGGGGGGCCGAAACAATGAGCAGTTCTTC	CASSPRGGRNNEQFF
TRBV30	-	-	TRBJ1-3	TGTGCCTGGAGAGCTCTCCAGGGCCCTTCTGGAAACACCATATATTTT	CAWRALQGPSGNTIYF
TRBV6-1	-	TRBD1	TRBJ2-6	TGTGCCAGCAGTGAAGCACGGACAGGGTGGGGCTCTGGGGCCAACGTCCTGACTTTC	CASSEARTGWGSGANVLTF
TRBV5-1	-	TRBD1	TRBJ1-1	TGCGCCAGCAGCTCGGCGGGACAGGGGAACACTGAAGCTTTCTTT	CASSSAGQGNTEAFF
TRBV10-3	-	TRBD1	TRBJ1-3	TGTGCCATCCAAAACAGGGGCCCTGGAAACACCATATATTTT	CAIQNRGPGNTIYF
TRBV27	-	-	TRBJ1-4	TGTGCCAGCAGTCCATCCCTAGGGCGACAGGTTGGAGGTGAAAAACTGTTTTTT	CASSPSLGRQVGGEKLFF
TRBV19	-	-	TRBJ1-5	TGTGCCAGTAGTATTTGGCAGGCTAATCAGCCCCAGCATTTT	CASSIWQANQPQHF
TRBV24-1	-	-	TRBJ1-4	TGTGCCACCCGTGGGGGAGTTGATGAAAAACTGTTTTTT	CATRGGVDEKLFF
TRBV6-5	-	TRBD1	TRBJ2-1	TGTGCCAGCAGTTTCGGACAGGGGCGCAATGAGCAGTTCTTC	CASSFGQGRNEQFF
TRBV7-9	-	TRBD1	TRBJ2-1	TGTGCCAGCAGCTTAGCGCAGGGGGCCTCGGTTGGGCAGTTCTTC	CASSLAQGASVGQFF
TRBV7-2	-	TRBD1	TRBJ2-1	TGTGCCAGCAGCCCCCCAGGGACAGGGAATGAGCAGTTCTTC	CASSPPGTGNEQFF
TRBV19	-	-	TRBJ1-2	TGTGCCAGTGGGGGGGTAACGGGCTATGGCTACACCTTC	CASGGVTGYGYTF